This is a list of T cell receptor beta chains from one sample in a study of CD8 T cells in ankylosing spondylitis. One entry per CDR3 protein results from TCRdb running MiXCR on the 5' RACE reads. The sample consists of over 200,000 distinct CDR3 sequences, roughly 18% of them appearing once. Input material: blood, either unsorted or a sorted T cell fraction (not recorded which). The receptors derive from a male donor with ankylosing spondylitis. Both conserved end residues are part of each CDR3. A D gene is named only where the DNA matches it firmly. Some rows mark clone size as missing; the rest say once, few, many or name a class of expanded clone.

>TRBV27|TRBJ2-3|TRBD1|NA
TGTGCCAGCAGGGATCGACAGGGTGAGCAGTATTTT
CASRDRQGEQYF
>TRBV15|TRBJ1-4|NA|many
TGTGCCACCAGCAGAGATATGACGTCGGCTAATGAAAAACTGTTTTTT
CATSRDMTSANEKLFF
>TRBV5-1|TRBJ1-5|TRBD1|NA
TGCGCCAGCAGCCCGGGGACAGGGGGGGGTCAGCCCCAGCATTTT
CASSPGTGGGQPQHF
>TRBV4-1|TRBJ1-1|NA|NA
TGCGCCAGCAGCCAAGATGGTGGGACCTCTAACACTGAAGCTTTCTTT
CASSQDGGTSNTEAFF
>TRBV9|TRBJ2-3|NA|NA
TGTGCCAGCAGCGTAGTCCCCTACGGGGGCGAGTATACAGATACGCAGTATTTT
CASSVVPYGGEYTDTQYF
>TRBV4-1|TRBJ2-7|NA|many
TGCGCCAGCAGCCAAACCGGGACCCCCTACGAGCAGTACTTC
CASSQTGTPYEQYF
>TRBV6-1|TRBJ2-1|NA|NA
TGTGCCAGCAGGCCCCCCGACTCACTCAGGGATGAGCAGTTCTTC
CASRPPDSLRDEQFF
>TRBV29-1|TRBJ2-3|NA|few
TGCAGCGTTGAAGGGACTCTCGATGGGAGCACAGATACGCAGTATTTT
CSVEGTLDGSTDTQYF
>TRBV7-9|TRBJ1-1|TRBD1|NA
TGTGCCAGCAGCCCCCTAGGGACAGGGGCCATGAACACTGAAGCTTTCTTT
CASSPLGTGAMNTEAFF
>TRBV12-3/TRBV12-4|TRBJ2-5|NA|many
TGTGCCAGCAGTCACGGACAGTTAGAAGAGACCCAGTACTTC
CASSHGQLEETQYF
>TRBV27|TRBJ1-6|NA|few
TGTGCCAGCAGGGAGGGGGTAGGCAATTCACCCCTCCACTTT
CASREGVGNSPLHF
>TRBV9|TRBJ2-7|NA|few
TGTGCCAGCAGCGTAGGTGCAGGGACCTACGAGCAGTACTTC
CASSVGAGTYEQYF
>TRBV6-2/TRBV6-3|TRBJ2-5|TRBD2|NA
TGTGCCAGCAGTTACGCGGGACTACAAGAGACCCAGTACTTC
CASSYAGLQETQYF
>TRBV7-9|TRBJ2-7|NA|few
TGTGCCAGCAGCTTAGCCACAGGAGATATCTACGAGCAGTACTTC
CASSLATGDIYEQYF
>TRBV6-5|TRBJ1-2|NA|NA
TGTGCCAGCAGTTATGATGGCAGCGACTATGGCTACACCTTC
CASSYDGSDYGYTF
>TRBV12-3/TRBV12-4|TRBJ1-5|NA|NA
TGTGCCAGCAGTTTAGGGGCAGGGGTTCAGCCCCAGCATTTT
CASSLGAGVQPQHF
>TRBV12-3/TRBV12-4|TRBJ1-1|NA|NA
TGTGCCAGCAGTTTAGTGGGGGCGCCGGAAACTGAAGCTTTCTTT
CASSLVGAPETEAFF
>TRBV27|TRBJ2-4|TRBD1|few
TGTGCCAGCAGTCCCGGGACAGGGTCGTACATTCAGTACTTC
CASSPGTGSYIQYF
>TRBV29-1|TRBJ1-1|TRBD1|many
TGCAGCGTACCCCACCCCGGGACAGAAAACACTGAAGCTTTCTTT
CSVPHPGTENTEAFF
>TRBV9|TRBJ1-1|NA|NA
TGTGCCAGCAAGCAGGAAATGGACACTGAAGCTTTCTTT
CASKQEMDTEAFF